These T cell receptor beta chains were read from a single sample in a study of cytomegalovirus exposure and HLA in healthy donors. The table came from immunoSEQ multiplex PCR; TCRdb's copy has only in-frame clones and leaves some out. The sample totals 200,000 to 250,000 clones. Sequencing used PBMCs. These receptors were taken from a woman in her 30s in good health and CMV-seropositive. Each CDR3 is given with its conserved first and last residue. Fields, in order: J gene, D gene, V gene, CDR3 DNA, CDR3 protein. The D gene is left open where the match is weak.

TRBJ2-7	NA	TRBV10-3	TGTGCCATCACCACGCCTAACTACGAGCAGTACTTC	CAITTPNYEQYF
TRBJ2-1	NA	TRBV4-1	TGCGCCAGCAGCCAAGCCAGGGGGGTCTACAATGAGCAGTTCTTC	CASSQARGVYNEQFF
TRBJ2-7	NA	TRBV6-5	TGTGCCAGCAGTTACTCTAGCGTTCAGTCCTACGAGCAGTACTTC	CASSYSSVQSYEQYF
TRBJ1-2	TRBD1	TRBV28	TGTGCCAGCAGACTAAATTGGGACAGGGAAGGCTACACCTTC	CASRLNWDREGYTF
TRBJ1-1	NA	TRBV27	TGTGCCAGCAGTCCCCAGGGCACTGAAGCTTTCTTT	CASSPQGTEAFF
TRBJ2-3	NA	TRBV14	TGTGCCAGCAGCCAGCAATTAGGCACAGATACGCAGTATTTT	CASSQQLGTDTQYF
TRBJ2-7	TRBD2	TRBV7-8	TGTGCCAGCAGCTTTCCTCGGACTAGCGGGGGAATCTACGAGCAGTACTTC	CASSFPRTSGGIYEQYF
TRBJ2-3	TRBD1	TRBV6-5	TGTGCCAGCAGTTACGGGACAGGGCTTTGGGATACGCAGTATTTT	CASSYGTGLWDTQYF
TRBJ2-3	NA	TRBV5-4	TGTGCCAGCAGCCTGCCTGGGGCCTCTAGCACAGATACGCAGTATTTT	CASSLPGASSTDTQYF
TRBJ2-7	NA	TRBV2	TGTGCCAGCAGCCCGGGACTTCTGGGCGAGCAGTACTTC	CASSPGLLGEQYF
TRBJ2-3	TRBD2	TRBV7-6	TGTGCCAGCAGCCTAGGGACTAGCGGGAGGGGAGATACGCAGTATTTT	CASSLGTSGRGDTQYF
TRBJ1-1	TRBD1	TRBV7-9	TGTGCCAGCAGCTTAAACAGGGGGGAGGGATGGTTCAACACTGAAGCTTTCTTT	CASSLNRGEGWFNTEAFF
TRBJ1-2	TRBD1	TRBV10-1	TGCGCCAGCAGTGAACGAAGACAGGGGAATAATGGCTACACCTTC	CASSERRQGNNGYTF
TRBJ2-1	TRBD2	TRBV7-2	TGTGCCAGCAGTAGCGGGAGAATTGAGCAGTTCTTC	CASSSGRIEQFF
TRBJ2-6	NA	TRBV7-2	TGTGCCAGCAGCGGTAGAGTACTGATCTCTGGGGCCAACGTCCTGACTTTC	CASSGRVLISGANVLTF
TRBJ2-5	TRBD2	TRBV29-1	TGCAGCGTCCTAGCGGGAGAAGAGACCCAGTACTTC	CSVLAGEETQYF
TRBJ1-1	TRBD1	TRBV10-3	TGTGCCATCCGGGGACAGGGGAACACTGAAGCTTTCTTT	CAIRGQGNTEAFF
TRBJ2-7	NA	TRBV15	TGTGCCACTGCAAAACAGGTAATAGCCTACGAGCAGTACTTC	CATAKQVIAYEQYF
TRBJ2-7	TRBD2	TRBV10-2	TGCGCCAGCAGAGAGACTAGCGGGTCCTACGAGCAGTACTTC	CASRETSGSYEQYF
TRBJ2-4	TRBD1	TRBV7-2	TGTGCCAGCAGCTTAGCCTCGACAGGGGCGTCAAACATTCAGTACTTC	CASSLASTGASNIQYF
TRBJ2-4	NA	TRBV2	TGTGCCAGCAGTGTTACGTGGGGGCGTAGGAACATTCAGTACTTC	CASSVTWGRRNIQYF
TRBJ2-7	TRBD2	TRBV4-1	TGCGCCAGCAGACCTTTAGCGGGGGTCCTCTCCTACGAGCAGTACTTC	CASRPLAGVLSYEQYF
TRBJ1-3	TRBD1	TRBV6-5	TGTGCCAGCAGTTACACACAGGGGGCTGGAAACACCATATATTTT	CASSYTQGAGNTIYF
TRBJ2-5	NA	TRBV19	TGTGCCAGTAGTATAACTCCCACAGGTTGGTCAGAGACCCAGTACTTC	CASSITPTGWSETQYF
TRBJ2-7	NA	TRBV19	TGTGCCAGTAGTCCAGGGAATACCTACGAGCAGTACTTC	CASSPGNTYEQYF
TRBJ2-1	TRBD2	TRBV10-3	TGTGCCATCAGTGACCCGACGGCGGGACTAGCGGGAGGGCACAATGAGCAGTTCTTC	CAISDPTAGLAGGHNEQFF
TRBJ2-7	TRBD2	TRBV18	TGTGCCAGCTCACCGGGCGGGGGGGCTTACGAGCAGTACTTC	CASSPGGGAYEQYF
TRBJ2-7	NA	TRBV27	TGTGCCAGCAGTTTAAAGGAGGGGGCCCCCCCCGAGCAGTACTTC	CASSLKEGAPPEQYF
TRBJ2-7	NA	TRBV7-8	TGTGCCAGCAGCTCAGAAGGTCGGGGCCCCGGAGGGTACGAGCAGTACTTC	CASSSEGRGPGGYEQYF
TRBJ1-5	TRBD1	TRBV12-5	TGTGCTAGTGGTTTCACAGGGGATCAGCCCCAGCATTTT	CASGFTGDQPQHF
TRBJ1-2	NA	TRBV18	TGTGCCAGCTCACCACCGTCAGTTAACTATGGCTACACCTTC	CASSPPSVNYGYTF
TRBJ2-2	TRBD1	TRBV15	TGTGCCACCAGTACGACAGGGAACGGGGAGCTGTTTTTT	CATSTTGNGELFF
TRBJ2-2	NA	TRBV5-6	TGTGCCAGCAGCTTGAAATTCGGCGGGGAGCTGTTTTTT	CASSLKFGGELFF
TRBJ2-7	TRBD1	TRBV27	TGTGCCAGCAGTTTCTATCCGGGACAGGGTCGGTACGAGCAGTACTTC	CASSFYPGQGRYEQYF
TRBJ1-1	NA	TRBV19	TGTGCCAGTAGTCTGAGCGGGAACACTGAAGCTTTCTTT	CASSLSGNTEAFF
TRBJ1-6	NA	TRBV5-4	TGTGCCAGCAGCTTGGAGCAGGGGAATTCACCCCTCCACTTT	CASSLEQGNSPLHF
TRBJ2-7	NA	TRBV19	TGTGCCAGTAGCGTAGGAGTACCAAGTTACGAGCAGTACTTC	CASSVGVPSYEQYF
TRBJ2-2	NA	TRBV29-1	TGCAGCGCAGGACAGTCTACCGGGGAGCTGTTTTTT	CSAGQSTGELFF
TRBJ1-2	NA	TRBV28	TGTGCCAGCCAAACGCGGGGGACGGGCTATGGCTACACCTTC	CASQTRGTGYGYTF
TRBJ2-7	TRBD2	TRBV19	TGTGCCAGTACTAGCGGGAACGTATACGAGCAGTACTTC	CASTSGNVYEQYF
TRBJ2-1	NA	TRBV5-4	TGTGCCAGCAGCTTGGCCAAGGGGGAGCAGTTCTTC	CASSLAKGEQFF
TRBJ2-1	TRBD2	TRBV11-2	TGTGCCAGCAGCATCATTTCGGGGGGCTACAATGAGCAGTTCTTC	CASSIISGGYNEQFF
TRBJ2-7	NA	TRBV28	TGTGCCAGCAGTTTATCTTGGGCAGGCGAAGCCAGGGGATACGAGCAGTACTTC	CASSLSWAGEARGYEQYF
TRBJ1-1	TRBD1	TRBV11-3	TGTGCCAGCAGCTTAGATTCAGGGGGGAACACTGAAGCTTTCTTT	CASSLDSGGNTEAFF
TRBJ1-4	NA	TRBV5-1	TGCGCCAGCAGCTTCACAGGGAACAATGAAAAACTGTTTTTT	CASSFTGNNEKLFF
TRBJ1-1	NA	TRBV5-4	TGTGCCAGCAGCTTTTTTGGTCCGGGCAGGGGCGCTGAAGCTTTCTTT	CASSFFGPGRGAEAFF
TRBJ2-6	TRBD1	TRBV18	TGTGCCAGCTCACCAGGACAGGGGAGCTCTGGGGCCAACGTCCTGACTTTC	CASSPGQGSSGANVLTF
TRBJ1-2	NA	TRBV5-1	TGCGCCAGCAGCTTTGGGGACTACGATGGCTACACCTTC	CASSFGDYDGYTF